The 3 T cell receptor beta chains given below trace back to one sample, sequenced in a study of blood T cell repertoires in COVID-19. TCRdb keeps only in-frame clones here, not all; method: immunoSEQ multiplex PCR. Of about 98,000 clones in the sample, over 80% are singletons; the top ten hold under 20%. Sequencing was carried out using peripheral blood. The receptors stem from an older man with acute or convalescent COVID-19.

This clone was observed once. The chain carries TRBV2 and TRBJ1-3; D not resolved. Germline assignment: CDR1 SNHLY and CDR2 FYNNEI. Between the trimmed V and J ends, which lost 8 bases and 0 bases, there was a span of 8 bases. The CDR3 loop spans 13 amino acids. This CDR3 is CASLPPSGNTIYF. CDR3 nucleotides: TGTGCCAGCCTCCCCCCCTCTGGAAACACCATATATTTT.

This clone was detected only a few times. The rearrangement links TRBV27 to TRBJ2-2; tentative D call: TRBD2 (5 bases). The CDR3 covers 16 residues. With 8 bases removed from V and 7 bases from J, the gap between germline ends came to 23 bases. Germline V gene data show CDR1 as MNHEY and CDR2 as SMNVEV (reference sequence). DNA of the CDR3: TGTGCCAGCGGACTGGTGGAATTGGTTCTGAGCGGGGAGCTGTTTTTT. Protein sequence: CASGLVELVLSGELFF.

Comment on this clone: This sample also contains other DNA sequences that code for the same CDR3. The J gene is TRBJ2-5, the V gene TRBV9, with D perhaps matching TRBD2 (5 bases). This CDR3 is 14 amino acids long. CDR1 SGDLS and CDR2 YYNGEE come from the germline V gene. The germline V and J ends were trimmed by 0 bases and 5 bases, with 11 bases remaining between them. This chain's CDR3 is CASSVGGSQETQYF. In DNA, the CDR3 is TGTGCCAGCAGCGTAGGTGGGAGTCAGGAGACCCAGTACTTC.